The 14 T cell receptor beta chains reported below all come from one sample, sequenced in a study of Graves' ophthalmopathy and Graves' hyperthyroidism. Researchers took RNA transcripts and amplified TCR beta CDR3 regions from them. Second-round multiplex PCR came after first-round RT-PCR with HTBI primers. In TCRdb, the multiplex PCR reads were re-called with MiXCR into one record per CDR3 protein. The table has 400,000 to 450,000 distinct CDR3 sequences, approximately 21% seen once. The specimen sequenced was peripheral blood. Receptors originate from a woman in her late teens or twenties with stable Graves' hyperthyroidism.

This clonotype was counted at least ten times. The chain uses TRBV9 and TRBJ2-7; 10 bases are a match to TRBD1. CDR3 length: 14 residues. After removal of 2 bases from V and 7 bases from J, the junction contained 6 bases not matched to a gene. Germline CDR1 and CDR2: SGDLS and YYNGEE. The CDR3 is CASSVGGTGDEQYF. CDR3 nucleotide sequence: TGTGCCAGCAGCGTCGGGGGGACAGGGGATGAGCAGTACTTC.

The genes are TRBV27 and TRBJ1-1; no clear D. The CDR3 covers 13 residues. V was cut by 6 bases and J by 4 bases, with 12 bases left in between. CDR1 and CDR2 from the germline V gene are MNHEY and SMNVEV (reference sequence). This chain's CDR3 is CASSVDLSTEAFF. In DNA, the CDR3 is TGTGCCAGCAGCGTGGACCTGAGCACTGAAGCTTTCTTT.

The chain joins TRBV30 to TRBJ1-3; TRBD1 matches at 7 bases. V trimming: 1 base; J trimming: 4 bases; junction bases outside the gene matches: 4. The CDR3 has 14 residues. Per the germline V gene, CDR1 is GTSNPN and CDR2 is SVGIG (reference sequence). The CDR3 here is CAWSGGGPGNTIYF. For the CDR3, the DNA is TGTGCCTGGAGTGGAGGGGGCCCAGGAAACACCATATATTTT. Using reference TRBV30 and TRBJ1-3 for the parts outside the CDR3, the full variable domain is SQTIHQWPATLVQPVGSPLSLECTVEGTSNPNLYWYRQAAGRGLQLLFYSVGIGQISSEVPQNLSASRPQDRQFILSSKKLLLSDSGFYLCAWSGGGPGNTIYFGEGSWLTVV.

The rearrangement joins TRBV30 to TRBJ2-7; D is uncertain. This CDR3 comprises 11 residues. Trimming left V 1 base short and J 6 bases short, with 7 bases between. Looked up from germline, CDR1 is GTSNPN and CDR2 is SVGIG (reference sequence). CDR3 bases: TGTGCCTGGAGTGGCTCGAGCGAGCAGTACTTC. Translating it yields CAWSGSSEQYF.

This sequence joins TRBV9 and TRBJ2-5, with a possible D match to TRBD1 (5 bases). The V end was cut by 0 bases, the J end by 4 bases, with 13 bases between. The CDR3 loop spans 15 amino acids. Germline V gives CDR1 SGDLS, CDR2 YYNGEE. The CDR3 loop reads CASSVATEQGETQYF. For the CDR3, the DNA is TGTGCCAGCAGCGTAGCCACGGAGCAGGGAGAGACCCAGTACTTC.

This clonotype was seen repeatedly, ten times or more. The chain has TRBV7-9 and TRBJ2-2; possible D gene TRBD1, 5 bases. This CDR3 has 13 residues. The germline CDR1 and CDR2 sequences are SEHNR and FQNEAQ (reference sequence). Trimming cost V 7 bases and J 4 bases, with 10 bases left between them. Here the CDR3 reads CASNHRTTGELFF. The CDR3, as DNA: TGTGCCAGCAACCACAGGACCACCGGGGAGCTGTTTTTT.

This clonotype has at least ten counts. The chain joins TRBV11-2 to TRBJ2-7, with D tentatively TRBD2 (5 bases). The CDR3 covers 14 residues. CDR1 is SGHAT, CDR2 FQNNGV, per germline. V was pared by 1 base and J by 2 bases, with 9 bases between. CDR3 amino acids: CASSLGGFTYEQYF. The CDR3 DNA reads TGTGCCAGCAGCTTAGGAGGGTTTACCTACGAGCAGTACTTC.

At least ten counts were recorded for this clonotype. The V gene is TRBV5-1, the J gene TRBJ2-7; 8 nucleotides line up with TRBD2. Germline assignment: CDR1 SGHRS and CDR2 YFSETQ. The junction had 10 bases not matched to a gene; V was cut back by 3 bases and J by 2 bases. The CDR3 runs 16 residues. The DNA of the CDR3 is TGCGCCAGCAGCTACAAGACCGGGACTAGAACCTACGAGCAGTACTTC. Encoded protein: CASSYKTGTRTYEQYF.

The V call is TRBV7-9, the J call TRBJ2-7; D is perhaps TRBD2 (5 bases). The J call may be wrong; the DNA end is better matched by TRBJ2-1. The CDR3 covers 13 residues. CDR1 and CDR2 (germline): SEHNR, FQNEAQ (reference sequence). The CDR3 protein is CASSLAASTEQFF. Here the CDR3 DNA reads TGTGCCAGCAGCTTAGCGGCTAGCACCGAGCAGTTCTTC.

The sample holds many counts of this clonotype. V gene TRBV2 combines with J gene TRBJ2-5; D gene ambiguous. This CDR3 region has 14 residues. Germline V gives CDR1 SNHLY, CDR2 FYNNEI. Trimming pared 4 bases from V and 5 bases from J, leaving 14 bases between. CDR3 protein: CASSGGQSDETQYF. The CDR3 nucleotides read TGTGCCAGCAGTGGGGGTCAGAGCGACGAGACCCAGTACTTC.

The chain carries TRBV12-3 or TRBV12-4 and TRBJ2-7; TRBD1 might be the D (5 bases). With 6 bases removed from V and 7 bases from J, the gap between germline ends came to 28 bases. The CDR3 is made up of 17 amino acids. CDR3 nucleotides: TGTGCCAGCAGAATTACCACAGTCGGACACCGATTTAATGAGCAGTACTTC. This gives the protein CASRITTVGHRFNEQYF.

In this sample, this clonotype turned up many times. V gene TRBV4-2 combines with J gene TRBJ1-2; D remains unclear. Trimming left V 5 bases short and J 5 bases short, with 12 bases between. Germline loops: CDR1 LGHNA, CDR2 YNFKEQ. There are 13 residues in the CDR3. CDR3 DNA: TGTGCCAGCAGCGGTTTAGCCGGGTATGGCTACACCTTC. Protein product: CASSGLAGYGYTF.

This clonotype came up many times. The chain links TRBV2 to TRBJ2-7; D may be TRBD2 (6 bases). CDR3 length: 15 amino acids. CDR1 is SNHLY and CDR2 is FYNNEI in the germline V gene. Trimming removed 4 bases from V and 5 bases from J, with 18 bases in between. CDR3 nucleotides: TGTGCCAGCAGTGCGACGACTAGTACTCGCCACGAGCAGTACTTC. Protein product: CASSATTSTRHEQYF.

This clonotype was recorded at least ten times. The chain couples TRBV19 to TRBJ1-5; D is uncertain. Trimming left V 7 bases short and J 4 bases short, with 14 bases between. Per the germline V gene, CDR1 is LNHDA and CDR2 is SQIVND (reference sequence). The CDR3 covers 14 residues. DNA for the CDR3: TGTGCCAGTACACCGAACGCCGGGAATCAGCCCCAGCATTTT. Protein: CASTPNAGNQPQHF.